A selection of T cell receptor beta chains follows, all from one sample in a study of blood T cell repertoires in COVID-19. TCRdb's table, derived via immunoSEQ multiplex PCR, lists solely in-frame clones and lacks some. The sample includes roughly 180,000 clones, around four fifths of them seen just once. Input material: peripheral blood. Source of these receptors: a woman between 25 and 40 years old with acute or convalescent COVID-19. Both conserved end residues are part of each CDR3. D genes are given only for firm matches. Where a row states a size, it is once, few, many or the class of an expanded clone; other rows omit it.

D gene | clone size | CDR3 length | J gene | V gene | CDR3 DNA | CDR3 protein
TRBD2 | NA | 12 | TRBJ2-5 | TRBV24-1 | TGTGCCACCAGTGAGGGGGGGGAGACCCAGTACTTC | CATSEGGETQYF
NA | once | 13 | TRBJ1-5 | TRBV6-1 | TGTGCCAGCAGTGAATCGGGGAATCAGCCCCAGCATTTT | CASSESGNQPQHF
TRBD1 | NA | 15 | TRBJ2-2 | TRBV5-1 | TGCGCCAGCGGGGACAGGGACGGGGCCACCGGGGAGCTGTTTTTT | CASGDRDGATGELFF
TRBD1 | NA | 15 | TRBJ1-6 | TRBV27 | TGTGCCAGCAGTTTCCAGGGGGCTTCGGATTCACCCCTCCACTTT | CASSFQGASDSPLHF
TRBD2 | NA | 23 | TRBJ2-1 | TRBV30 | TGTGCCTGGGCCAAGCGAGGTCGGACCGTTGGCCCCGGGACTAGCGGGAGAGGGGATGAGCAGTTCTTC | CAWAKRGRTVGPGTSGRGDEQFF
NA | NA | 12 | TRBJ1-4 | TRBV30 | TGTGCCTGGAGTGTACGGGGTAGTAAGCTGTTTTTT | CAWSVRGSKLFF
NA | NA | 16 | TRBJ1-2 | TRBV11-2 | TGTGCCAGCAGCTTAAGGGGCACGGATCGGAACTATGGCTACACCTTC | CASSLRGTDRNYGYTF
TRBD1 | NA | 15 | TRBJ2-7 | TRBV10-3 | TGTGCCATCAGTGAGTCGCGGGACAGGTCCCTCGAGCAGTACTTC | CAISESRDRSLEQYF
TRBD1 | NA | 16 | TRBJ2-7 | TRBV5-1 | TGCGCCAGCAGCGCAACCGGGACAGGGGACCAGTACGAGCAGTACTTC | CASSATGTGDQYEQYF
TRBD1 | once | 13 | TRBJ2-5 | TRBV29-1 | TGCAGCGTCGGACAGGGAGTTGGGGAGACCCAGTACTTC | CSVGQGVGETQYF
TRBD1 | few | 18 | TRBJ1-1 | TRBV5-1 | TGCGCCAGCAGCCCCGGGACAGGGGGCGCTTGGATGAACACTGAAGCTTTCTTT | CASSPGTGGAWMNTEAFF
TRBD1 | NA | 15 | TRBJ1-5 | TRBV5-6 | TGTGCCAGCAGCTTCTACAGGGGCGTCAATCAGCCCCAGCATTTT | CASSFYRGVNQPQHF
TRBD1 | once | 14 | TRBJ1-1 | TRBV7-9 | TGTGCCAGCAGCCACGCCAGGGGGCGTCTTGAAGCTTTCTTT | CASSHARGRLEAFF
NA | NA | 16 | TRBJ1-2 | TRBV28 | TGTGCCAGCAGTCCTCTCGACAGGACCACTAACTATGGCTACACCTTC | CASSPLDRTTNYGYTF
NA | NA | 11 | TRBJ1-1 | TRBV3-1/TRBV3-2 | TGTGCCAGCAGCCAACAGTCTGAAGCTTTCTTT | CASSQQSEAFF
TRBD2 | few | 15 | TRBJ2-2 | TRBV6-5 | TGTGCCAGCAGACTACTAGCGGGAGGGACCGGGGAGCTGTTTTTT | CASRLLAGGTGELFF
TRBD1 | few | 15 | TRBJ1-1 | TRBV30 | TGTGCCTGGAGCCCGACGACAGGGGGCTTATCTGAAGCTTTCTTT | CAWSPTTGGLSEAFF
NA | NA | 13 | TRBJ1-2 | TRBV28 | TGTGCCAGCACCCTACAGGGATACTATGGCTACACCTTC | CASTLQGYYGYTF
NA | NA | 13 | TRBJ2-1 | TRBV30 | TGTGCCTGGAGCCCCACTAGCCGCAATGAGCAGTTCTTC | CAWSPTSRNEQFF
NA | NA | 15 | TRBJ1-6 | TRBV14 | TGTGCCAGCAGCCAAGAGACCCAGGGGAATTCACCCCTCCACTTT | CASSQETQGNSPLHF
TRBD1 | NA | 13 | TRBJ1-6 | TRBV27 | TGTGCCAGCGGGGACAGGGCTCCTTCACCCCTCCACTTT | CASGDRAPSPLHF
NA | NA | 17 | TRBJ2-5 | TRBV14 | TGTGCCAGCAGCCAACTAGTTGCCTATTCTATACAAGAGACCCAGTACTTC | CASSQLVAYSIQETQYF
TRBD1 | NA | 14 | TRBJ2-7 | TRBV10-3 | TGTGCCATCAGTGAGTTGAGACAGGGTTACGAGCAGTACTTC | CAISELRQGYEQYF
NA | few | 11 | TRBJ1-1 | TRBV6-2/TRBV6-3 | TGTGCCAGCAGTTATTTCGCTGAAGCTTTCTTT | CASSYFAEAFF
TRBD2 | NA | 16 | TRBJ2-1 | TRBV2 | TGTGCCAGCAGTGACGGTAGCGGGAGGCCCCCAAATGAGCAGTTCTTC | CASSDGSGRPPNEQFF
NA | NA | 16 | TRBJ2-5 | TRBV2 | TGTGCCAGCAGCCAAATGGACTACCCAACGCAAGAGACCCAGTACTTC | CASSQMDYPTQETQYF
TRBD2 | NA | 13 | TRBJ2-2 | TRBV28 | TGTGCCAGCATAGAGGGGAGGGCCGGGGAGCTGTTTTTT | CASIEGRAGELFF
NA | NA | 13 | TRBJ1-5 | TRBV6-1 | TGTGCCAGCAGTGAATATAGCAATCAGCCCCAGCATTTT | CASSEYSNQPQHF
NA | few | 13 | TRBJ1-5 | TRBV27 | TGTGCCAGCAGTTCGACAGCTAATCAGCCCCAGCATTTT | CASSSTANQPQHF
NA | once | 13 | TRBJ2-7 | TRBV7-9 | TGTGCCAGCAGCTCACCCAGGGATAAGGAGCAGTACTTC | CASSSPRDKEQYF
NA | NA | 14 | TRBJ1-3 | TRBV3-1/TRBV3-2 | TGTGCCAGCGGTTGGCCTTCCTCTGGAAACACCATATATTTT | CASGWPSSGNTIYF
NA | NA | 12 | TRBJ2-1 | TRBV6-5 | TGTGCCAGCAGTTACGGCGGTAATGAGCAGTTCTTC | CASSYGGNEQFF
TRBD2 | NA | 15 | TRBJ2-5 | TRBV7-6 | TGTGCCAGCAGCTCCGGACTAGCGGGAGGGGTGACCCAGTACTTC | CASSSGLAGGVTQYF
NA | few | 13 | TRBJ1-2 | TRBV19 | TGTGCCAGTAGTATTGGGGGCGAGTACGGCTACACCTTC | CASSIGGEYGYTF
TRBD1 | NA | 16 | TRBJ2-2 | TRBV19 | TGTGCCAGTAGTATAGCGGACAGGGGGGTCACCGGGGAGCTGTTTTTT | CASSIADRGVTGELFF
NA | NA | 12 | TRBJ2-7 | TRBV11-2 | TGTGCCAGCAGCTTAGATTTAGGGAGGCCGTACTTC | CASSLDLGRPYF
NA | NA | 14 | TRBJ1-1 | TRBV7-9 | TGTGCCAGCAGAAGAGGGGACATGAACACTGAAGCTTTCTTT | CASRRGDMNTEAFF
TRBD1 | NA | 17 | TRBJ2-2 | TRBV7-6 | TGTGCCAGCAGCTTAGCAGCGGGACAGGGGGCGTTGGGGGAGCTGTTTTTT | CASSLAAGQGALGELFF
NA | NA | 11 | TRBJ1-1 | TRBV12-3/TRBV12-4 | TGTGCCAGCAGTTTATCCGTTCTAGCTTTCTTT | CASSLSVLAFF
TRBD2 | NA | 16 | TRBJ2-1 | TRBV5-1 | TGCGCCAGCAGCTTGGTAGCGGGAGCGGGTAAAAATGAGCAGTTCTTC | CASSLVAGAGKNEQFF
TRBD1 | NA | 15 | TRBJ1-2 | TRBV28 | TGTGCCAGCAGTCGACAGGGTGGGGGCCTCTATGGCTACACCTTC | CASSRQGGGLYGYTF
TRBD1 | NA | 14 | TRBJ2-5 | TRBV19 | TGTGCCAGTAGTTTAACAGGGGTCCTGGAGACCCAGTACTTC | CASSLTGVLETQYF
NA | NA | 12 | TRBJ2-3 | TRBV27 | TGTGCCAGCAGCCCTTACAGGGAAGCGCAGTATTTT | CASSPYREAQYF
NA | NA | 13 | TRBJ1-1 | TRBV12-5 | TGTGCTAGTGGACAAACAGGGTTACCTGAAGCTTTCTTT | CASGQTGLPEAFF
TRBD1 | NA | 17 | TRBJ1-5 | TRBV7-2 | TGTGCCAGCAGCTTATCCGCCGAGCAGGGGGGTGATCAGCCCCAGCATTTT | CASSLSAEQGGDQPQHF
NA | few | 15 | TRBJ2-2 | TRBV5-6 | TGTGCCAGCAGCGAACTAGCATCTGGCACCGGGGAGCTGTTTTTT | CASSELASGTGELFF
TRBD2 | NA | 18 | TRBJ2-7 | TRBV7-2 | TGTGCCAGCAGCATCGCCACCGGGACTAGGGGCCTCTCCTACGAGCAGTACTTC | CASSIATGTRGLSYEQYF
TRBD2 | NA | 15 | TRBJ2-1 | TRBV28 | TGTGCCAGCAGTTCGCGGACTAGCGGGGGATATGAGCAGTTCTTC | CASSSRTSGGYEQFF
TRBD1 | NA | 16 | TRBJ2-3 | TRBV10-3 | TGTGCCATCAGTAGCCCCGGGACAGGGGGGACAGATACGCAGTATTTT | CAISSPGTGGTDTQYF
NA | NA | 12 | TRBJ1-2 | TRBV29-1 | TGCAGCGTCCCATGGGGCTTCGACGGCTACACCTTC | CSVPWGFDGYTF
NA | NA | 13 | TRBJ1-5 | TRBV27 | TGTGCCAGCAGATTGGGACTCAATCAGCCCCAGCATTTT | CASRLGLNQPQHF
NA | NA | 15 | TRBJ1-2 | TRBV4-3 | TGCGCCAGCAGCCAAGAGGCCAGGGCCTACTATGGCTACACCTTC | CASSQEARAYYGYTF
NA | NA | 16 | TRBJ2-5 | TRBV15 | TGTGCCACCAGCAGAGATTACGGACAGCAACAAGAGACCCAGTACTTC | CATSRDYGQQQETQYF
TRBD1 | few | 14 | TRBJ1-6 | TRBV30 | TGTGCCTGGAGAGTGACAGGGAATAATTCACCCCTCCACTTT | CAWRVTGNNSPLHF
NA | NA | 12 | TRBJ1-3 | TRBV7-9 | TGTGCCAGCAGCCTCTCTGGAAACACCATATATTTT | CASSLSGNTIYF
TRBD2 | NA | 14 | TRBJ2-7 | TRBV30 | TGTGCCTGGAGCGGGACTAGCGGGAGTTACGAGCAGTACTTC | CAWSGTSGSYEQYF
TRBD2 | few | 16 | TRBJ2-1 | TRBV4-2 | TGTGCCAGCAGCCCAAATTGGGGACTAGCGGGCAATGAGCAGTTCTTC | CASSPNWGLAGNEQFF
TRBD2 | NA | 14 | TRBJ2-5 | TRBV10-3 | TGTGCCATCAGCTTAGCGGGGGGCAAAGAGACCCAGTACTTC | CAISLAGGKETQYF
NA | NA | 12 | TRBJ1-2 | TRBV12-3/TRBV12-4 | TGTGCCAGCAGTTTAAGCCGATATGGCTACACCTTC | CASSLSRYGYTF